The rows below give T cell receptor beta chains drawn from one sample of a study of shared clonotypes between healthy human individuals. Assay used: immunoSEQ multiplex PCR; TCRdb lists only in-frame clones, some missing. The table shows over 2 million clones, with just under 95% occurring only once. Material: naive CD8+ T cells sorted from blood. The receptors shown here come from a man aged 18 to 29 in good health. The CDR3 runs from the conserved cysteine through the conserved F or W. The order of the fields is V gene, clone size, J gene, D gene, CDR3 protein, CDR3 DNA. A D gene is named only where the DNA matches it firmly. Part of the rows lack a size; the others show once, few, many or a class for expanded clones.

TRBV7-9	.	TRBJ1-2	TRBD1	CASSLVQGAEGYTF	TGTGCCAGCAGCTTAGTCCAGGGGGCGGAGGGCTACACCTTC
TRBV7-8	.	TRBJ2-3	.	CASSPPFWDTQYF	TGTGCCAGCAGCCCCCCCTTTTGGGATACGCAGTATTTT
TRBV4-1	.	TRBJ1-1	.	CASSQGLGDTEAFF	TGCGCCAGCAGCCAAGGTCTAGGGGACACTGAAGCTTTCTTT
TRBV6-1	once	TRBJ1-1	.	CASSASPGVTEAFF	TGTGCCAGCAGTGCCTCCCCGGGGGTCACTGAAGCTTTCTTT
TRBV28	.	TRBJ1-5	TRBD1	CASSFGQGGNQPQHF	TGTGCCAGCAGTTTCGGACAGGGTGGCAATCAGCCCCAGCATTTT
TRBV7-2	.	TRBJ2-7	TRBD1	CASSSTGGTYYEQYF	TGTGCCAGCAGCTCGACAGGGGGTACCTACTACGAGCAGTACTTC
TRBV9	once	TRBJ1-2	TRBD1	CASSVASTGPNYGYTF	TGTGCCAGCAGCGTAGCCTCGACAGGGCCCAACTATGGCTACACCTTC
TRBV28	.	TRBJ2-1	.	CASSPVLASPDGEQFF	TGTGCCAGCAGCCCCGTTCTGGCTAGCCCGGATGGTGAGCAGTTCTTC
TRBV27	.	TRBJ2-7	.	CASRNGGGPYEQYF	TGTGCCAGCAGAAACGGGGGTGGGCCCTACGAGCAGTACTTC
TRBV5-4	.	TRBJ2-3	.	CASSLGLGADTQYF	TGTGCCAGCAGCTTGGGACTAGGGGCAGATACGCAGTATTTT
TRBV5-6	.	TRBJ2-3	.	CASSPESTDTQYF	TGTGCCAGCAGCCCGGAGAGCACAGATACGCAGTATTTT
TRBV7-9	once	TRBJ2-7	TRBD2	CASSDGTSGRAYEQYF	TGTGCCAGCAGCGATGGGACTAGCGGGAGGGCGTACGAGCAGTACTTC
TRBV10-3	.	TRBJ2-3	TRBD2	CAISEELAGGGTDTQYF	TGTGCCATCAGTGAAGAGCTAGCGGGAGGTGGCACAGATACGCAGTATTTT
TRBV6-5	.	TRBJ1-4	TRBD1	CASTRTGVGGKLFF	TGTGCCAGCACCAGGACAGGGGTGGGAGGGAAACTGTTTTTT
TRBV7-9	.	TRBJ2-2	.	CASRQSQGNGNTGELFF	TGTGCCAGCAGACAGTCACAGGGAAACGGGAACACCGGGGAGCTGTTTTTT
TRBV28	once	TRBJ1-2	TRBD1	CASSSSDRGFFGYTF	TGTGCCAGCAGCTCTAGTGACAGGGGGTTTTTTGGCTACACCTTC
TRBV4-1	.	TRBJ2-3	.	CASSLTVGSTDTQYF	TGCGCCAGCAGCTTGACGGTCGGGTCCACAGATACGCAGTATTTT
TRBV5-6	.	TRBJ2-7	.	CASSFGDISYEQYF	TGTGCCAGCAGCTTTGGGGACATCTCCTACGAGCAGTACTTC
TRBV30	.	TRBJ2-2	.	CAWTPAGELFF	TGTGCCTGGACCCCCGCCGGGGAGCTGTTTTTT
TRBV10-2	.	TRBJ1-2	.	CASSESSLESGYTF	TGCGCCAGCAGTGAGTCTTCGCTGGAGAGCGGCTACACCTTC
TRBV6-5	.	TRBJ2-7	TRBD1	CASSLLRQGTYEQYF	TGTGCCAGCAGCCTCCTCCGACAGGGGACTTACGAGCAGTACTTC
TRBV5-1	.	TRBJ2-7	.	CASSPLPDYEQYF	TGCGCCAGCAGCCCTTTACCAGATTACGAGCAGTACTTC
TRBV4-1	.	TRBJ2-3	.	CASSQGTDWVTDTQYF	TGCGCCAGCAGCCAGGGGACGGACTGGGTCACAGATACGCAGTATTTT
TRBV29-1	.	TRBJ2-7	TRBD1	CSALTGTGRGEQYF	TGCAGCGCTCTCACCGGGACAGGGCGAGGGGAGCAGTACTTC
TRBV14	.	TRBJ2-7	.	CASSQAPHPGDYEQYF	TGTGCCAGCAGCCAAGCTCCACACCCTGGGGACTACGAGCAGTACTTC
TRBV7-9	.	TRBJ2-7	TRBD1	CASSFPDRVDEQYF	TGTGCCAGCAGCTTCCCAGACAGGGTGGACGAGCAGTACTTC
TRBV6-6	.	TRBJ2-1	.	CASFGDLGYLYNEQFF	TGTGCCAGCTTTGGCGACTTGGGCTACCTATACAATGAGCAGTTCTTC
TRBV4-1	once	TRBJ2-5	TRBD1	CASSRGQGGETQYF	TGCGCCAGCAGCCGGGGACAGGGAGGGGAGACCCAGTACTTC
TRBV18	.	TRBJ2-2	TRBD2	CASSTTSGTNTGELFF	TGTGCCAGCTCAACTACTAGCGGGACGAACACCGGGGAGCTGTTTTTT
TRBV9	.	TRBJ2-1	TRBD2	CASSPRTSGVDEQFF	TGTGCCAGCAGCCCAAGGACTAGCGGGGTGGATGAGCAGTTCTTC
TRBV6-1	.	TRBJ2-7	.	CASSKGITTYEQYF	TGTGCCAGCAGCAAGGGAATTACTACCTACGAGCAGTACTTC
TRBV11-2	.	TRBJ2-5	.	CASRWDQETQYF	TGTGCCAGCAGGTGGGACCAAGAGACCCAGTACTTC
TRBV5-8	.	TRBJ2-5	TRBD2	CASSYPRGEETQYF	TGTGCCAGCAGCTACCCCCGGGGGGAAGAGACCCAGTACTTC
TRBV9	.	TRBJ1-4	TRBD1	CASSVRRDSATNEKLFF	TGTGCCAGCAGCGTCCGCCGGGACAGTGCAACTAATGAAAAACTGTTTTTT
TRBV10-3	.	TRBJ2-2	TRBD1	CAISDRDRGTGELFF	TGTGCCATCAGTGACCGGGACAGAGGGACCGGGGAGCTGTTTTTT
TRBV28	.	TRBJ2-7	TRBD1	CASSLWTGYSYEQYF	TGTGCCAGCAGTCTATGGACAGGTTACAGCTACGAGCAGTACTTC
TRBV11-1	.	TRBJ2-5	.	CASYSGVGETQYF	TGTGCCAGCTACTCGGGGGTTGGGGAGACCCAGTACTTC
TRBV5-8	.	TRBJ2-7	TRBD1	CASSARTGKFHEQYF	TGTGCCAGCAGCGCCAGGACAGGGAAGTTCCACGAGCAGTACTTC
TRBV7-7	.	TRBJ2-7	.	CASSLAWGYEQYF	TGTGCTAGCAGCCTCGCTTGGGGGTACGAGCAGTACTTC